The sequence of this T cell receptor (beta chain) was determined in a study of T cells in Graves' hyperthyroidism and ophthalmopathy. The investigators amplified TCR beta CDR3 regions from RNA transcripts. Initially, a first-round RT-PCR of the TCR CDR3 employed the HTBI primer set. TCRdb re-derived calls from the multiplex PCR reads in MiXCR, one entry per CDR3 protein. Among a few hundred thousand distinct CDR3 sequences, around 20% were seen once, and the ten largest hold over 35%. This clonotype has at least ten counts. Reasons for excluding patients were uncontrolled infection, other autoimmune disease, pregnancy or lactation. Per germline, CDR1 SGHAT and CDR2 FQNNGV. There are 15 residues in the CDR3. Trimming pared 0 bases from V and 4 bases from J, leaving 12 bases between.

The TCR was taken from a young man with Graves' ophthalmopathy. The chain couples TRBV11-2 to TRBJ1-2; D remains ambiguous. Sequencing used blood. The CDR3 region has the DNA TGTGCCAGCAGCTTAGATCTGTCCGGGTCCTATGGCTACACCTTC. Its protein product is CASSLDLSGSYGYTF.